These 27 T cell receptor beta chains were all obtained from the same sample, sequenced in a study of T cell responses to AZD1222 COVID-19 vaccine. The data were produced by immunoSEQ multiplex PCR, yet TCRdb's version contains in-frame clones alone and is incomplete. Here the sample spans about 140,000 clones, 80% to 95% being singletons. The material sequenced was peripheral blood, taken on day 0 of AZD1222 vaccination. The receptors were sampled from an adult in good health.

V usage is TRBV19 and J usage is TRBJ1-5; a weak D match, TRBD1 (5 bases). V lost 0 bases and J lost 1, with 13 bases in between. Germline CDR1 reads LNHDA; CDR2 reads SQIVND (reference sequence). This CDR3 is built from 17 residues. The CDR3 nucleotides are TGTGCCAGTAGTATAGACTGGAGGGGCCAAAGCAATCAGCCCCAGCATTTT. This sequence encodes CASSIDWRGQSNQPQHF.

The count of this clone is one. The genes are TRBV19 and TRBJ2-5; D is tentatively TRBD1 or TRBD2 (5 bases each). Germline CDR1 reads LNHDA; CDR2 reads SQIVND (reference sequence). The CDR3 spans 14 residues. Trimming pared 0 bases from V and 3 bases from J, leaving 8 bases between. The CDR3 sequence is CASSIERGEETQYF. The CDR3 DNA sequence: TGTGCCAGTAGTATAGAAAGGGGAGAAGAGACCCAGTACTTC.

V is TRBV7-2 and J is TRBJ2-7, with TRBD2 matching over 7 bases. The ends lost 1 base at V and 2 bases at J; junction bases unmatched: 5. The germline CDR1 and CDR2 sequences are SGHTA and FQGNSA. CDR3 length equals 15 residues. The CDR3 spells CASSLGGSETYEQYF. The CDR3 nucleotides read TGTGCCAGCAGCTTAGGCGGGAGTGAGACCTACGAGCAGTACTTC.

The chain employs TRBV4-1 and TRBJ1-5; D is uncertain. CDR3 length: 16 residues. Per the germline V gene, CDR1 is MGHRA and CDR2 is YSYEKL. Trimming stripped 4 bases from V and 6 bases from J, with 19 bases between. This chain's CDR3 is CASSPDRFGRGQPQHF. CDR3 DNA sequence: TGCGCCAGCAGCCCTGACCGCTTCGGGCGGGGTCAGCCCCAGCATTTT.

Here the CDR3 reads CASSWTTGNEQFF. The CDR3 DNA sequence: TGTGCCAGTAGCTGGACAACAGGGAATGAGCAGTTCTTC. The chain couples TRBV19 to TRBJ2-1; TRBD1 is a possible D gene (6 bases). CDR1 is LNHDA and CDR2 is SQIVND in the germline V gene (reference sequence). This CDR3 comprises 13 residues. Trimming took 6 bases from V and 7 from J, leaving 13 bases between them.

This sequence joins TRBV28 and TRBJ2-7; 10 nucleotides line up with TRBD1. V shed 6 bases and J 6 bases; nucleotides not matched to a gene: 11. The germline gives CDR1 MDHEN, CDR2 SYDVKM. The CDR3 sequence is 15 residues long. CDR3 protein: CASRLLRTGGSEQYF. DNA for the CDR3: TGTGCCAGCAGACTTCTTAGGACAGGGGGTAGCGAGCAGTACTTC.

The CDR3 nucleotides read TGTGCCAGCTATAAGACAGGCTTTAATTCACCCCTCCACTTT. Translation gives CASYKTGFNSPLHF. The gene calls are TRBV6-6 and TRBJ1-6, with TRBD1 as a possible D gene (6 bases). This CDR3 contains 14 residues. Germline CDR1 MNHNY, CDR2 SVGAGI (reference sequence). Trimming took 8 bases from V and 6 from J, leaving 14 bases between them.

The CDR3 DNA reads TGTGCCAGCAGCCAGTCGGACACGCAAGAGACCCAGTACTTC. Translated, it gives CASSQSDTQETQYF. The chain has TRBV4-2 and TRBJ2-5; weak D call: TRBD1 (5 bases). Trimming shortened V by 3 bases and J by 2 bases, and 10 bases separated the two germline ends. This CDR3 comprises 14 residues. Germline V gene data show CDR1 as LGHNA and CDR2 as YNFKEQ.

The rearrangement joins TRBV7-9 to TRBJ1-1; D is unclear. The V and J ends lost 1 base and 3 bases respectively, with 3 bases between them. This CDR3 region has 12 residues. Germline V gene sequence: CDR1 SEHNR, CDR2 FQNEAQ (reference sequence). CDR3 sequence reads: CASSLEYTEAFF. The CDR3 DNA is TGTGCCAGCAGCTTAGAGTACACTGAAGCTTTCTTT.

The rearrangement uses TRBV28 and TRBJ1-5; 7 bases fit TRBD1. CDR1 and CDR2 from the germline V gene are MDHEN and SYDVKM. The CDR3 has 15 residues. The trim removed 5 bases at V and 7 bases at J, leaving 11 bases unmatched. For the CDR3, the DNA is TGTGCCAGCAGTGTAGGGACAGTGGGTCGACAGCCCCAGCATTTT. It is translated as CASSVGTVGRQPQHF.

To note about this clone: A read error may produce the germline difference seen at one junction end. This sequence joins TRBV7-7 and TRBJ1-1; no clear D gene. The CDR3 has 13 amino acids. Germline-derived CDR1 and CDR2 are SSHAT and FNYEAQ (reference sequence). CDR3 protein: CASSLGQGYEAFF. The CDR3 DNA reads TGTGCTAGCAGCTTGGGTCAAGGATATGAAGCTTTCTTT.

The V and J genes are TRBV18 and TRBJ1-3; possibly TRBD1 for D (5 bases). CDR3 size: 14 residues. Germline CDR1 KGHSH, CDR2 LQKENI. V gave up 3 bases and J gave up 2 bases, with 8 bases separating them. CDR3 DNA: TGTGCCAGCTCACCGACAGTGACTGGAAACACCATATATTTT. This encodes CASSPTVTGNTIYF.

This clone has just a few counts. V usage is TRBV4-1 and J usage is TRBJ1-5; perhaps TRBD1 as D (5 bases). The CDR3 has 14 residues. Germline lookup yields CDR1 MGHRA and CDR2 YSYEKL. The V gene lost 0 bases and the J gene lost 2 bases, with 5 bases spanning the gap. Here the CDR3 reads CASSQDRGNQPQHF. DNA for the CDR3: TGCGCCAGCAGCCAAGACAGGGGCAATCAGCCCCAGCATTTT.

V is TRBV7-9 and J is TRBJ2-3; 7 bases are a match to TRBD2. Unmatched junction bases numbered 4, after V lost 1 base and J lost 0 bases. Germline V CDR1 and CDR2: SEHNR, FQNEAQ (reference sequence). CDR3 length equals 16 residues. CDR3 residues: CASSLGPAGSTDTQYF. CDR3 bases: TGTGCCAGCAGCTTAGGCCCAGCGGGAAGCACAGATACGCAGTATTTT.

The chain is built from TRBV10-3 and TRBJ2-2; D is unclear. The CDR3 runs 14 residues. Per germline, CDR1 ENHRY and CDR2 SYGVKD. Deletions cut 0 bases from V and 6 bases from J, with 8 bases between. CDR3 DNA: TGTGCCATCAGTGAGTCGGCCGGACCCGGGGAGCTGTTTTTT. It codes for CAISESAGPGELFF.

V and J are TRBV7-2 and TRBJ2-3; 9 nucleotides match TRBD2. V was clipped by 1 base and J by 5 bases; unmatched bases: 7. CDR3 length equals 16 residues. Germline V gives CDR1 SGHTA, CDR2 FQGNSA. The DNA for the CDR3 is TGTGCCAGCAGCTTAGATGGCGGGGGGGCCGGAGATACGCAGTATTTT. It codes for CASSLDGGGAGDTQYF.

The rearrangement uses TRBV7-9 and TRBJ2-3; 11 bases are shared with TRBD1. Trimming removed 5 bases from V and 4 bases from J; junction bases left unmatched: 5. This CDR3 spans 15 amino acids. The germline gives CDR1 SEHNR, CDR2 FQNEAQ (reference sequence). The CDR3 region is CASSQLGQGADTQYF. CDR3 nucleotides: TGTGCCAGCAGCCAATTGGGACAGGGGGCAGATACGCAGTATTTT.

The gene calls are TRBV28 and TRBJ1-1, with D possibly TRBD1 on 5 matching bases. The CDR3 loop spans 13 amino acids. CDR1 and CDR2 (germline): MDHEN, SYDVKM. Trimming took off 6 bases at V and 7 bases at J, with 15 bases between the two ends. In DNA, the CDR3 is TGTGCCAGCAGAGGACCAACGGGGCTTGAAGCTTTCTTT. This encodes CASRGPTGLEAFF.

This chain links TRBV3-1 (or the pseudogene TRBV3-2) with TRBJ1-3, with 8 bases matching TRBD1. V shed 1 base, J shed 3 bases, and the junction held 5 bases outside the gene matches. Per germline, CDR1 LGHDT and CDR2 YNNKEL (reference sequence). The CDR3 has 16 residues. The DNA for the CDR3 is TGTGCCAGCAGCCAAGTCCAGGGGGCTGGTGGAAACACCATATATTTT. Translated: CASSQVQGAGGNTIYF.

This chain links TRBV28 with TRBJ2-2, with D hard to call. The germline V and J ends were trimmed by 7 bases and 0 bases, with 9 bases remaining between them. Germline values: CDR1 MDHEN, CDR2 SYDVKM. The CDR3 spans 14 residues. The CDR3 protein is CASTTEANTGELFF. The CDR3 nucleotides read TGTGCCAGCACGACTGAAGCGAACACCGGGGAGCTGTTTTTT.

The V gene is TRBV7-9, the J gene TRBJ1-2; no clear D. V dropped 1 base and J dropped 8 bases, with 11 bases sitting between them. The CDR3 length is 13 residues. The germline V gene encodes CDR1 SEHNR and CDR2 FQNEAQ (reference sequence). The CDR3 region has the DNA TGTGCCAGCAGCTTAGGGCCCTTCGGGGGCTACACCTTC. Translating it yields CASSLGPFGGYTF.

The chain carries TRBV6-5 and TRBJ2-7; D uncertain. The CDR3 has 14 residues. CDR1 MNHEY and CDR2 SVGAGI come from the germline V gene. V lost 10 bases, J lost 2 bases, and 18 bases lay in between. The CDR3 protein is CAINDRRIPYEQYF. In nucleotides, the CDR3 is TGTGCCATCAACGATAGACGAATACCCTACGAGCAGTACTTC.

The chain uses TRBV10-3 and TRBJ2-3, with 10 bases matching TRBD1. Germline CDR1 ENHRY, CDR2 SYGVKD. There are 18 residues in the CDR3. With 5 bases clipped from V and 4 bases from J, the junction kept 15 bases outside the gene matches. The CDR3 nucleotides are TGTGCCATCAGTAAGACAGGGGGCGCGGGCGGGAACCCAGATACGCAGTATTTT. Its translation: CAISKTGGAGGNPDTQYF.

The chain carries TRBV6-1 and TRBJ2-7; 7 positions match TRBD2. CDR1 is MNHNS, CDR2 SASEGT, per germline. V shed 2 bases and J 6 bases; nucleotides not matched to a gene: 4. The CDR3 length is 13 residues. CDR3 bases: TGTGCCAGCAGTGAACCGGGGAGGGCCGAGCAGTACTTC. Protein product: CASSEPGRAEQYF.

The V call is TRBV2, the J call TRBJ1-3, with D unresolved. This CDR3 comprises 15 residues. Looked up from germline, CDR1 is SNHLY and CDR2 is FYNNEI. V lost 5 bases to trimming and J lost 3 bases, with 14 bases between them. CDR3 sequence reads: CASSKQAVFGNTIYF. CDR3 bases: TGTGCCAGCAGTAAGCAGGCGGTGTTTGGAAACACCATATATTTT.

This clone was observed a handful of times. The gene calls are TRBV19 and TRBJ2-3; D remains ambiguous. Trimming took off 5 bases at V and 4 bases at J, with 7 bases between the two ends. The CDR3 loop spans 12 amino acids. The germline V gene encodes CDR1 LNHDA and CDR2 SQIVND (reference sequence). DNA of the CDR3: TGTGCCAGTAGTTGGGGTGCAGATACGCAGTATTTT. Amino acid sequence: CASSWGADTQYF.

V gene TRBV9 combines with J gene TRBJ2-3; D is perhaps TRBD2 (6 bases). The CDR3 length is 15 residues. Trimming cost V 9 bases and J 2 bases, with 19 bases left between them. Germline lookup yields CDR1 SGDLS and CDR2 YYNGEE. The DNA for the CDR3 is TGTGCCACCGATCCGGGTGAGCGGGCCACAGATACGCAGTATTTT. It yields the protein CATDPGERATDTQYF.